One sample yielded the 22 T cell receptor beta chains listed below, sequenced in a study of regulatory T cells in long-lasting Graves disease. Time point defined: newly diagnosed GD, antithyroid drugs for less than 3 months. RNA from PBMCs was the source of the TCR library. HTBI primers from iRepertoire and Arm-PCR of CDR3 regions yielded the TCR beta libraries. TCRdb ran MiXCR on the multiplex PCR reads and lists one entry per CDR3 protein. Of about 540,000 distinct CDR3 sequences in the sample, about 13% were seen once. These data were also reused for a study on T cells in Graves' hyperthyroidism and ophthalmopathy.

The sequenced sample was peripheral blood mononuclear cells (PBMCs), obtained at new diagnosis, from a patient treated with antithyroid drugs. These receptors were collected from a man under 40 with Graves disease.

The genes are TRBV20-1 and TRBJ1-1; perhaps TRBD1 as D (5 bases). V gave up 7 bases and J gave up 1 base, with 19 bases separating them. The CDR3 contains 15 residues. Germline lookup yields CDR1 DFQATT and CDR2 SNEGSKA (reference sequence). The CDR3 sequence is CSGKGNSGWNTEAFF. CDR3 DNA sequence: TGCAGTGGCAAGGGGAACAGCGGGTGGAACACTGAAGCTTTCTTT.

This clonotype has a handful of counts. The rearrangement links TRBV7-2 to TRBJ1-6, with TRBD1 matching 7 bases. V lost 3 bases and J lost 7; bases outside the gene matches: 12. The germline gives CDR1 SGHTA, CDR2 FQGNSA. The length of the CDR3 is 17 residues. DNA of the CDR3: TGTGCCAGCAGCTTTACAGGGGCCACATCACTCAATTCACCCCTCCACTTT. Translation: CASSFTGATSLNSPLHF.

Comment on this clonotype: One base away lies a much larger clone, so this may be a sequencing read error. The rearrangement joins TRBV11-2 to TRBJ2-5, with D perhaps matching TRBD2 (5 bases). Germline V gene data show CDR1 as SGHAT and CDR2 as FQNNGV. The CDR3 totals 11 residues. In nucleotides, the CDR3 is TGTGCCAGCAGGCTTGGGGAGACCCAGCACTTC. It encodes CASRLGETQHF.

This clonotype was detected ten times or more. The chain couples TRBV5-1 to TRBJ2-7; D might be TRBD2 (6 bases). The CDR3 runs 12 residues. V was clipped by 10 bases and J by 2 bases, with 13 bases between them. Germline CDR1 SGHRS, CDR2 YFSETQ. Here the CDR3 reads CASGGPTYEQYF. Written as DNA, the CDR3 is TGCGCCTCCGGGGGTCCGACCTACGAGCAGTACTTC.

This clonotype came up many times. The V and J genes are TRBV9 and TRBJ2-7; 9 bases are shared with TRBD1. The CDR3 consists of 14 residues. Per the germline V gene, CDR1 is SGDLS and CDR2 is YYNGEE. V dropped 3 bases and J dropped 6; count of bases not matched to a gene: 7. Here the CDR3 DNA reads TGTGCCAGCAGCGACGGGACAGGGTTCAGCGAGCAGTACTTC. Its protein is CASSDGTGFSEQYF.

There are many counts of this clonotype. The V call is TRBV12-3 or TRBV12-4, the J call TRBJ2-5, with 11 bases fitting TRBD2. There are 16 residues in the CDR3. With V trimmed by 6 bases and J by 4 bases, 10 bases remained unmatched. CDR3 protein: CASSQTSGSFGETQYF. In DNA, the CDR3 is TGTGCCAGCAGCCAAACTAGCGGGAGCTTTGGAGAGACCCAGTACTTC.

This clonotype was counted a few times. The chain combines TRBV12-3 or TRBV12-4 with TRBJ2-1; 10 positions match TRBD1. The CDR3 contains 14 residues. V was pared by 6 bases and J by 9 bases, with 8 bases of the junction left unmatched. The CDR3 reads CASRTSGQGTEQFF. As DNA, the CDR3 is TGTGCCAGCAGAACTTCGGGACAGGGGACTGAGCAGTTCTTC.

A few counts support this clonotype. The chain combines TRBV19 with TRBJ2-1; 7 nucleotides line up with TRBD1. The CDR3 is made up of 14 amino acids. From germline, CDR1 is LNHDA and CDR2 SQIVND (reference sequence). J lost 4 bases, V lost 6 bases, and 6 bases had no gene match. CDR3 amino acids: CASRGDSRYNEQFF. As DNA, the CDR3 is TGTGCCAGTAGAGGGGACAGCAGGTACAATGAGCAGTTCTTC.

In its sample, this clonotype was seen many times. The chain combines TRBV28 with TRBJ2-7, with D unclear. This CDR3 is built from 14 residues. V was clipped by 7 bases and J by 4 bases, with 17 bases between them. Germline CDR1 is MDHEN and CDR2 is SYDVKM. The DNA of the CDR3 is TGTGCCAGCACTCCGGGCAGCCTCGGTTACGAGCAGTACTTC. As protein: CASTPGSLGYEQYF.

This clonotype showed up many times. The rearrangement uses TRBV27 and TRBJ2-1, with 10 bases aligning to TRBD2. CDR3 length: 14 amino acids. In germline, CDR1 is MNHEY, CDR2 SMNVEV (reference sequence). After removal of 3 bases from V and 7 bases from J, the junction contained 3 bases not matched to a gene. CDR3 sequence: CASSFLAGVNEQFF. The CDR3, as DNA: TGTGCCAGCAGTTTTCTAGCGGGAGTGAATGAGCAGTTCTTC.

About this clonotype: This may be a read error: a much more frequent sequence differs by one nucleotide. The chain carries TRBV20-1 and TRBJ2-1, with 7 bases matching TRBD1. The CDR3 is 15 residues long. The germline V gene encodes CDR1 DFQATT and CDR2 SNEGSKA (reference sequence). The J segment lost 2 bases and the V segment lost 6 bases, leaving 10 bases of the junction unmatched. The CDR3 region is CSAHQTGTAYNEQFF. CDR3 DNA sequence: TGCAGTGCACATCAGACAGGGACCGCCTACAATGAGCAGTTCTTC.

This clonotype was seen a handful of times. The chain combines TRBV20-1 with TRBJ1-2; D unresolved. This CDR3 comprises 13 residues. Germline V lookup: CDR1 DFQATT, CDR2 SNEGSKA (reference sequence). Trimming took 5 bases from V and 9 from J, leaving 19 bases between them. CDR3 DNA: TGCAGTGCTCCCCCTCGGGGAGCGAACAGCTACACCTTC. Encoded protein: CSAPPRGANSYTF.

This clonotype was picked up many times. The CDR3 DNA sequence: TGTGCCAGCAGCTTAGTTGAGGGGGGGAAGCGTGAGACCCAGTACTTC. It yields the protein CASSLVEGGKRETQYF. The rearrangement links TRBV11-2 to TRBJ2-5, with D perhaps matching TRBD2 (7 bases). V shed 1 base and J shed 5 bases, with 17 bases lying between them. The CDR3 covers 16 residues. Germline-derived CDR1 and CDR2 are SGHAT and FQNNGV.

The gene calls are TRBV18 and TRBJ1-6; D perhaps matches TRBD1 (5 bases). The V gene lost 3 bases and the J gene lost 7 bases, with 13 bases spanning the gap. The CDR3 is 15 residues long. Germline assignment: CDR1 KGHSH and CDR2 LQKENI. CDR3 bases: TGTGCCAGCTCACCTCGGGACTCTAGGAATTCACCCCTCCACTTT. Translated, it gives CASSPRDSRNSPLHF.

There are many counts of this clonotype. The chain combines TRBV20-1 with TRBJ2-1; tentatively, D is TRBD1 or TRBD2 (5 bases each). There are 14 residues in the CDR3. The V end was cut by 5 bases, the J end by 3 bases, with 14 bases between. The germline CDR1 and CDR2 sequences are DFQATT and SNEGSKA (reference sequence). Written as DNA, the CDR3 is TGCAGTGCTTTCCGGGACCCAAACTACAATGAGCAGTTCTTC. This encodes CSAFRDPNYNEQFF.

This clonotype was picked up many times. This chain uses TRBV18 with TRBJ2-1, with D perhaps assigned TRBD1 or TRBD2 (5 bases each). This CDR3 has 15 amino acids. The V end was cut by 0 bases, the J end by 6 bases, with 12 bases between. Germline CDR1 is KGHSH and CDR2 is LQKENI. CDR3 sequence reads: CASSPPGTLGNEQFF. DNA of the CDR3: TGTGCCAGCTCACCACCTGGGACGTTGGGCAATGAGCAGTTCTTC.

The chain recombines TRBV12-3 or TRBV12-4 with TRBJ1-1, with 7 bases lining up with TRBD1. The CDR3 runs 14 residues. V dropped 5 bases and J dropped 1; count of bases not matched to a gene: 4. CDR3 protein: CASSDRQGNTEAFF. The DNA for the CDR3 is TGTGCCAGCAGTGACAGACAGGGGAACACTGAAGCTTTCTTT.

This clonotype was picked up many times. The rearrangement joins TRBV12-3 or TRBV12-4 to TRBJ1-5; D is possibly TRBD1 (5 bases). CDR3 length equals 15 residues. Trimming stripped 3 bases from V and 7 bases from J, with 16 bases between. The chain's CDR3 is CASSFRQGSIQPQHF. The CDR3 DNA sequence: TGTGCCAGCAGTTTTCGCCAGGGAAGCATCCAGCCCCAGCATTTT.

This clonotype was seen at least ten times. This rearrangement joins TRBV12-3 or TRBV12-4 to TRBJ2-3; tentative D call: TRBD2 (5 bases). The CDR3 has 16 residues. V was clipped by 8 bases and J by 5 bases, with 23 bases between them. The CDR3 sequence: CASRTGSIVLGDTQYF. As DNA, the CDR3 is TGTGCCAGCCGCACGGGGAGTATCGTTTTAGGAGATACGCAGTATTTT.

This clonotype was detected a few times. This chain connects TRBV5-6 to TRBJ1-5; D is possibly TRBD1 (5 bases). Germline CDR1 is SGHDT and CDR2 is YYEEEE. Between the trimmed V and J ends, which lost 2 bases and 1 base, there was a span of 16 bases. This CDR3 has 17 amino acids. CDR3 sequence: CASSLKGKTTSNQPQHF. In DNA form, the CDR3 reads TGTGCCAGCAGCTTAAAGGGGAAAACAACGAGCAATCAGCCCCAGCATTTT.

The chain recombines TRBV4-1 with TRBJ2-7, with D possibly matching TRBD2 (6 bases). Trimming pared 0 bases from V and 5 bases from J, leaving 14 bases between. CDR3 length equals 15 residues. CDR1 MGHRA and CDR2 YSYEKL come from the germline V gene. CDR3 coding DNA: TGCGCCAGCAGCCAAGATTGGGACGGGAGCGACGAGCAGTACTTC. Its translation: CASSQDWDGSDEQYF.

This clonotype has ten or more counts. V gene TRBV27 combines with J gene TRBJ2-7, with 12 bases lining up with TRBD1. The length of the CDR3 is 17 residues. Germline V gives CDR1 MNHEY, CDR2 SMNVEV (reference sequence). V lost 0 bases to trimming and J lost 1 base; unmatched junction nucleotides: 4. The CDR3 coding sequence is TGTGCCAGCAGTTTATCCGGGACAGGGGGCCGGTCCTACGAGCAGTACTTC. It yields the protein CASSLSGTGGRSYEQYF.